Listed below are T cell receptor beta chains from one sample, sequenced in a study of blood T cell repertoires in COVID-19. Measured with immunoSEQ multiplex PCR; TCRdb has only the in-frame clones, and not every one. Of around 72,000 clones detected, about 87% appear once; the ten largest clones hold approximately 6.4%. The sequenced material came from peripheral blood. The source is a woman aged 45-65 years with acute or convalescent COVID-19. The CDR3 runs from the conserved cysteine through the conserved F or W. The order of the fields is D gene, J gene, CDR3 length, clone size, V gene, CDR3 protein, CDR3 DNA. D genes are given only for firm matches. Size tells how often a clone was seen (once, few, many) or the class of an expanded clone, and some rows leave it out.

TRBD2 | TRBJ2-7 | 16 | few | TRBV11-1 | CASSARGQAGGFEQYF | TGTGCCAGCAGCGCTAGGGGCCAAGCGGGAGGGTTCGAGCAGTACTTC
- | TRBJ1-3 | 13 | - | TRBV6-6 | CASTPGSGNTIYF | TGTGCCAGCACCCCGGGGTCTGGAAACACCATATATTTT
TRBD1 | TRBJ1-1 | 15 | - | TRBV5-1 | CASSNRTGGNTEAFF | TGCGCCAGCAGCAATCGGACAGGGGGGAACACTGAAGCTTTCTTT
- | TRBJ1-4 | 15 | once | TRBV11-2 | CASSLWTVQNEKLFF | TGTGCCAGCAGCTTATGGACAGTTCAAAATGAAAAACTGTTTTTT
- | TRBJ2-1 | 11 | - | TRBV24-1 | CATSFVAEQFF | TGTGCCACCTCGTTCGTGGCCGAGCAGTTCTTC
- | TRBJ1-2 | 14 | - | TRBV15 | CATSRDTVGYGYTF | TGTGCCACCAGCAGAGATACAGTCGGATATGGCTACACCTTC
- | TRBJ2-3 | 15 | - | TRBV4-2 | CASSLNTRNTDTQYF | TGTGCCAGCAGCCTTAATACAAGAAACACAGATACGCAGTATTTT
TRBD1 | TRBJ1-1 | 15 | - | TRBV4-3 | CASSQTQGANTEAFF | TGCGCCAGCAGCCAGACACAGGGGGCTAACACTGAAGCTTTCTTT
TRBD1 | TRBJ1-5 | 15 | - | TRBV30 | CAWSGQGASNQPQHF | TGTGCCTGGAGTGGACAGGGGGCTAGCAATCAGCCCCAGCATTTT
- | TRBJ1-1 | 18 | - | TRBV5-1 | CASSLAASRTTGNTEAFF | TGCGCCAGCAGCTTGGCTGCCTCCCGGACAACGGGGAACACTGAAGCTTTCTTT
TRBD1 | TRBJ1-4 | 13 | - | TRBV29-1 | CSVRTGVAEKLFF | TGCAGCGTGCGTACAGGGGTAGCTGAAAAACTGTTTTTT
TRBD2 | TRBJ2-7 | 13 | - | TRBV3-1/TRBV3-2 | CASSPWGGYEQYF | TGTGCCAGCAGCCCCTGGGGGGGATACGAGCAGTACTTC
TRBD1 | TRBJ1-2 | 14 | few | TRBV19 | CASSVGGRGYGYTF | TGTGCCAGTAGTGTAGGGGGCCGGGGGTATGGCTACACCTTC